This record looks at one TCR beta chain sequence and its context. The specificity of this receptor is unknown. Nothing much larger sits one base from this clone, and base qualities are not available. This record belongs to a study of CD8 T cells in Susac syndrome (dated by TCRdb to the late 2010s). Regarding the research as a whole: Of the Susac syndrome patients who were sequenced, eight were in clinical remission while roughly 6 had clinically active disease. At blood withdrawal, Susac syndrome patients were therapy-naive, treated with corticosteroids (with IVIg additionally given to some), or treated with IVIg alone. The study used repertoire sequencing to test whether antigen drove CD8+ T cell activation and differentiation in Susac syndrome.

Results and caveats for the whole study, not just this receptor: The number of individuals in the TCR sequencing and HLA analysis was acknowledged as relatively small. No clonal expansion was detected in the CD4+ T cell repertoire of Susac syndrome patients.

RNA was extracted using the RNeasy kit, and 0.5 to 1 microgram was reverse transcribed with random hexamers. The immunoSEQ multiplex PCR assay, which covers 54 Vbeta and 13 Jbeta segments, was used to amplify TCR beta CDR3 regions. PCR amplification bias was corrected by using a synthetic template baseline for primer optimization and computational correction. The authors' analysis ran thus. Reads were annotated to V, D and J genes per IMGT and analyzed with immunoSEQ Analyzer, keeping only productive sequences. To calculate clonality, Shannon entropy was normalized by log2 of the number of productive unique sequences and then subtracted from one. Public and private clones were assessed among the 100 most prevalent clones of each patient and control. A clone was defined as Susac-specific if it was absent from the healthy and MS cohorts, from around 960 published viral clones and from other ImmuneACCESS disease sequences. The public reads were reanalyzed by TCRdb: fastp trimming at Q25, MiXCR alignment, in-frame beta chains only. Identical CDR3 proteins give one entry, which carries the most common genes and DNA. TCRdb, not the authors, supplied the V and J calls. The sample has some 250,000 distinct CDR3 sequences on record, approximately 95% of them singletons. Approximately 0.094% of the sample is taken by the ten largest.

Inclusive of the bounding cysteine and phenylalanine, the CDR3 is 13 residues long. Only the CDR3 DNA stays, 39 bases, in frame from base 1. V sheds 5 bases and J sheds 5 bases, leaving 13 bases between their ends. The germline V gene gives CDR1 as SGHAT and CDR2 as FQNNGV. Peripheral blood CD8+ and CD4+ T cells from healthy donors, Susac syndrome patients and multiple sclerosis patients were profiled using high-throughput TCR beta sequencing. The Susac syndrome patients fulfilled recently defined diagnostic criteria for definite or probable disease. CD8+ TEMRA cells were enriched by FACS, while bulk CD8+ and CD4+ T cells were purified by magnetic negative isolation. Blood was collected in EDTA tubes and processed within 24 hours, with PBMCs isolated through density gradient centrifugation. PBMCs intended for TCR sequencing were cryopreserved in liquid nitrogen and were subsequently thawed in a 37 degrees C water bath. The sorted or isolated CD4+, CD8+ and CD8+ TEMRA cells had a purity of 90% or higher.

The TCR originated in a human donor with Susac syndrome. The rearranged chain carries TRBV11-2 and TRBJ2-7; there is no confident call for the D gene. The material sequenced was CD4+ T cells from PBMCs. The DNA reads TGTGCCAGCAGCCATCTCCCCCCGAACGAGCAGTACTTC. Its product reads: CASSHLPPNEQYF.